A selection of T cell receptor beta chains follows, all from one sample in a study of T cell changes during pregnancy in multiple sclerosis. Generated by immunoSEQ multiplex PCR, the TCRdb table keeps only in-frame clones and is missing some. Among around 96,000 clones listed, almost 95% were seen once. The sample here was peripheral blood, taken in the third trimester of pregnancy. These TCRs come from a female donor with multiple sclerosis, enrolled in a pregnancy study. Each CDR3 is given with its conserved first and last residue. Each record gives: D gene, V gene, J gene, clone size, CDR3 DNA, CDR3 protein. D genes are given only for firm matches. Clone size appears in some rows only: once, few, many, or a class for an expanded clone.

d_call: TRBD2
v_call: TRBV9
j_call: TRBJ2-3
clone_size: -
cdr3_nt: TGTGCCAGCAGCCCTAGCGGGGGACCTCAGATAGATACGCAGTATTTT
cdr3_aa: CASSPSGGPQIDTQYF

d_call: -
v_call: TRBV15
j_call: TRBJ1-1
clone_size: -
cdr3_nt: TGTGCCACCATGACAGGGAACACTGAAGCTTTCTTT
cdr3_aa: CATMTGNTEAFF

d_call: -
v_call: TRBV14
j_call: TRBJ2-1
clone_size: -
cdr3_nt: TGTGCCAGCAGCCAACCCACGGAGGGGGAGCAGTTCTTC
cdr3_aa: CASSQPTEGEQFF

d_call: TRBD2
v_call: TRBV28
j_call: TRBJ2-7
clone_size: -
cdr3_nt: TGTGCCAGCAGCGGGACCGGGGGGAACGAGCAGTACTTC
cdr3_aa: CASSGTGGNEQYF

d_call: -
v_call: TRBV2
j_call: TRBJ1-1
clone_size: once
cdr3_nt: TGTGCCAGTGGTAGTATGAACACTGAAGCTTTCTTT
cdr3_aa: CASGSMNTEAFF

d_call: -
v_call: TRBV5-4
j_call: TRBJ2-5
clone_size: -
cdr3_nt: TGTGCCAGCAGCTTGAGCAGGGCCTACGTCCAAGAGACCCAGTACTTC
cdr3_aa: CASSLSRAYVQETQYF

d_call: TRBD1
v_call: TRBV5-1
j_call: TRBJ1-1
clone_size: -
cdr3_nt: TGCGCCAGCAGCTTGGGACAGGGAGGCGCTGAAGCTTTCTTT
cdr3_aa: CASSLGQGGAEAFF

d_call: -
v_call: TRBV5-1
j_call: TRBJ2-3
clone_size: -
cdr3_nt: TGCGCCAGCAGCTTGACCCCCCATGACTATATGGGAGATACGCAGTATTTT
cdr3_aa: CASSLTPHDYMGDTQYF

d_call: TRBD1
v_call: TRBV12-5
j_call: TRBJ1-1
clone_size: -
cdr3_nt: TGTGCTAGTGGCCCCGGACAGGGGGCGAGTTGGTCTGAAGCTTTCTTT
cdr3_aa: CASGPGQGASWSEAFF

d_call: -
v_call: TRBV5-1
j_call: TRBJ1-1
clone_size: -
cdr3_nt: TGCGCCAGCAGCTCGACAGGAACAGGGCTGAACACTGAAGCTTTCTTT
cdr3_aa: CASSSTGTGLNTEAFF

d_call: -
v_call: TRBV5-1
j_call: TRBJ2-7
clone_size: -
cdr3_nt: TGCGCCAGCAGCTCAGGGACTGGATACTCCTACGAGCAGTACTTC
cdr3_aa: CASSSGTGYSYEQYF

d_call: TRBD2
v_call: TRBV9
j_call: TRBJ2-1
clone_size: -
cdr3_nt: TGTGCCAGCAGCGTAGGTCAGGGACTAGGGTACAATGAGCAGTTCTTC
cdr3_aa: CASSVGQGLGYNEQFF

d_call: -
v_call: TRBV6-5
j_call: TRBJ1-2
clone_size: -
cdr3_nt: TGTGCCAGCAGTTACTCCGGGGGTGGCTATGGCTACACCTTC
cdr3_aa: CASSYSGGGYGYTF

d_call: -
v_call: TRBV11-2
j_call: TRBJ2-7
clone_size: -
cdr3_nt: TGTGCCAGCAGCTTTATGGCTCCGTTCTCCTACGAGCAGTACTTC
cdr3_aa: CASSFMAPFSYEQYF

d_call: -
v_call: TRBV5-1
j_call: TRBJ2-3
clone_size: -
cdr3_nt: TGCGCCAGCAGCTTGGCAGGGGAAGCCACAGATACGCAGTATTTT
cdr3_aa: CASSLAGEATDTQYF

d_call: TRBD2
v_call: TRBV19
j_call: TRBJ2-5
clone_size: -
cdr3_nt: TGTGCCAGTAGTATACCGACTAGCGGGACAGAGACCCAGTACTTC
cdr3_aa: CASSIPTSGTETQYF

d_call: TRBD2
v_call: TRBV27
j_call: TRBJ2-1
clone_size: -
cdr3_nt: TGTGCCAGCAGTTCCAGACTAGCGGGGGGGAGGAATGAGCAGTTCTTC
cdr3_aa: CASSSRLAGGRNEQFF

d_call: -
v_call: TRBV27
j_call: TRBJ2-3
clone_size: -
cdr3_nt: TGTGCCAGCAGCTTAAGGGTCTTAGGGGGGGGTTCCGATACGCAGTATTTT
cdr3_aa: CASSLRVLGGGSDTQYF

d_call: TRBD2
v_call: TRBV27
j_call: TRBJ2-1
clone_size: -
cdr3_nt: TGTGCCAGCAGTTTACGGGGGGGGGTCAATGAGCAGTTCTTC
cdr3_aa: CASSLRGGVNEQFF

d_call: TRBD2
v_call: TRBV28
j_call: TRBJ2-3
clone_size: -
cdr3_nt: TGTGCCAGCAGTGGGGCGGGAGAAGGTACGCAGTATTTT
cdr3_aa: CASSGAGEGTQYF

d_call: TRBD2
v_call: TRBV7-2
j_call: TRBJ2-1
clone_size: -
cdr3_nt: TGTGCCAGCAGCTTAAAGAGCGGGAGAAGCAATGAGCAGTTCTTC
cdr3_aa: CASSLKSGRSNEQFF

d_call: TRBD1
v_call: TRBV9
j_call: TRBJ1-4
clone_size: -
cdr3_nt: TGTGCCAGCAGCCCTTGGACAGGGGGAAATGAAAAACTGTTTTTT
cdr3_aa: CASSPWTGGNEKLFF

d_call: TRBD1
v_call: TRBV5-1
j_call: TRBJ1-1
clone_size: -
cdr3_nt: TGCGCCAGCAGCTTGGTTGTACAGGGGGCGGAAGCTTTCTTT
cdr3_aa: CASSLVVQGAEAFF

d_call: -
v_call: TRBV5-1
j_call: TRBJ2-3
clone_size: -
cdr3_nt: TGCGCCAGCAGCTGGGACATAACCACTAGCACAGATACGCAGTATTTT
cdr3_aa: CASSWDITTSTDTQYF

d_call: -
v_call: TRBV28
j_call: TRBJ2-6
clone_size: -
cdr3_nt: TGTGCCAGCAGTTTACGACAGTCTGGGGCCAACGTCCTGACTTTC
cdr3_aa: CASSLRQSGANVLTF

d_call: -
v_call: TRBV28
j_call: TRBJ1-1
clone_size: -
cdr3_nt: TGTGCCAGCAGTCCCGACCACAGGTCTGGGGCTGAAGCTTTCTTT
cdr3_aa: CASSPDHRSGAEAFF

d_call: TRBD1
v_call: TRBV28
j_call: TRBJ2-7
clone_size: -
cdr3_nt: TGTGCCAGCAGTTTCGGGACAGGGTCTAGCTACGAGCAGTACTTC
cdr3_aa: CASSFGTGSSYEQYF

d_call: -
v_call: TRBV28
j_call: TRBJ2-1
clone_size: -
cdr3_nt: TGTGCCAGCAGTCCACGCCCCGGACAGTACAATGAGCAGTTCTTC
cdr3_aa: CASSPRPGQYNEQFF

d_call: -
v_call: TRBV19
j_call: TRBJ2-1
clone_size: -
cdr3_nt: TGTGCCAGCAGGCCCAAGACGCCGGGGTACAATGAGCAGTTCTTC
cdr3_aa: CASRPKTPGYNEQFF

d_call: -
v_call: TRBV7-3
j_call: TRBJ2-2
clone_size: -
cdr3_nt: TGTGCCAGCAGCAGGACTACCGCGAACACCGGGGAGCTGTTTTTT
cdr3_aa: CASSRTTANTGELFF

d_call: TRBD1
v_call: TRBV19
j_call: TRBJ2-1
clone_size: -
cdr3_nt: TGTGCCAGTAGTCGGGACAGGGGGATCAACAATGAGCAGTTCTTC
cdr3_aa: CASSRDRGINNEQFF

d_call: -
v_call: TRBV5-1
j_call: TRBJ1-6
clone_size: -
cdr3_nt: TGCGCCAGCAGCTTGGCCTCGGGGAATTCACCCCTCCACTTT
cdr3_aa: CASSLASGNSPLHF

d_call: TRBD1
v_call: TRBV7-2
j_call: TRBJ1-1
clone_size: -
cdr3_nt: TGTGCCAGCAGCGTAGACAGGGGTTTTGAAGCTTTCTTT
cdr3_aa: CASSVDRGFEAFF

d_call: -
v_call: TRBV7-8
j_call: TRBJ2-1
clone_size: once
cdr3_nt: TGTGCCAGCAGCTTATTCGGGGACAATGAGCAGTTCTTC
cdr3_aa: CASSLFGDNEQFF

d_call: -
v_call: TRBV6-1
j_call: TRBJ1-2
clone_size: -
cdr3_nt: TGTGCCAGCAGGGGACTTTTGGTCTATGGCTACACCTTC
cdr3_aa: CASRGLLVYGYTF

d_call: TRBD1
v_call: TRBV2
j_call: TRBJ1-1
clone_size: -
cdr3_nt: TGTGCCAGCAGCGCCCGACAGGGGAAAAACACTGAAGCTTTCTTT
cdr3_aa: CASSARQGKNTEAFF

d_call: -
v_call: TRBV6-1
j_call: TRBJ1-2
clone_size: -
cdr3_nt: TGTGCCAGCAGTGAAGGAGGGCCGGGAGCCCCTGCTGGCTACACCTTC
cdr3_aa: CASSEGGPGAPAGYTF

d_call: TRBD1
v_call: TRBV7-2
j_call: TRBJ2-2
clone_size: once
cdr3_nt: TGTGCCAGCAGCCGTTACCGGGACAGGGGAGAGACCGGGGAGCTGTTTTTT
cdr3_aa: CASSRYRDRGETGELFF

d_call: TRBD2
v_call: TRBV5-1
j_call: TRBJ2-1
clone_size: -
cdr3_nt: TGCGCCAGCAGACGATTTGCCGAGCGGGATCACCACAATGAGCAGTTCTTC
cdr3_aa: CASRRFAERDHHNEQFF

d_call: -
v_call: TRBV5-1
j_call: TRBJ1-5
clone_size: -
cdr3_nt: TGCGCCAGCAGCTTTGGGGAGGATCAGCCCCAGCATTTT
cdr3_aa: CASSFGEDQPQHF

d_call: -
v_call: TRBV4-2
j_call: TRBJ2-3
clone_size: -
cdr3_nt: TGTGCCAGCAGCCAAGTAGGTCGGGTAGATACGCAGTATTTT
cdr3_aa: CASSQVGRVDTQYF

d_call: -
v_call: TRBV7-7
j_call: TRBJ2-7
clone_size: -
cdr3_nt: TGTGCTAGCAGCTCCCGGGTAGGTGGCGAGCAGTACTTC
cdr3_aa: CASSSRVGGEQYF

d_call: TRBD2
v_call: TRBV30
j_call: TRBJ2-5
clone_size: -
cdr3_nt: TGTGCCTGGGCTTGGGCGACTAGCGGGAATCGGAAGACCCAGTACTTC
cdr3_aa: CAWAWATSGNRKTQYF

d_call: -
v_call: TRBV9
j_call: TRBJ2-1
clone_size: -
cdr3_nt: TGTGCCAGCAGCGTAGGGGGCGACCCCTACAATGAGCAGTTCTTC
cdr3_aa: CASSVGGDPYNEQFF

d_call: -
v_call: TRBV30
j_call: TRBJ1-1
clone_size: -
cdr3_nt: TGTGCCTGGAGACAGGGAAAGGCTTTCTTT
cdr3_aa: CAWRQGKAFF